One and the same sample provided the 25 T cell receptor beta chains below, sequenced in a study of beta chain features in type 1 diabetes. Overall study results and limits: A moderate, significant TCRB CDR3 shortening appeared in type 1 diabetes across four CD4+ subsets.

No cognate antigen is known for these TCRs. The entirety of the isolated RNA underwent reverse transcription, so expressed TCRB transcripts were sequenced. Data came from immunoSEQ multiplex PCR; TCRdb stores just in-frame clones and leaves some out. The repertoire includes approximately 130,000 clones, roughly a sixth of them detected once, and around 2.5% sits in the top ten. Source material: central memory CD4+ T cells from blood. The receptors stem from a man between 18 and 29 years old with type 1 diabetes.

V and J are TRBV10-3 and TRBJ1-1, with D perhaps TRBD1 (5 bases). V shed 8 bases and J shed 7 bases, with 17 bases lying between them. From germline, CDR1 is ENHRY and CDR2 SYGVKD. The CDR3 runs 13 residues. The CDR3 DNA reads TGTGCCATCCAAGGGGATCACCAGGGTGAAGCTTTCTTT. It translates to CAIQGDHQGEAFF.

This clone occurred a few times. This chain connects TRBV7-2 to TRBJ2-7, with 12 nucleotides matching TRBD2. The CDR3 length is 15 residues. Germline CDR1 is SGHTA and CDR2 is FQGNSA. The V gene end was trimmed by 5 bases and the J gene end by 2 bases; junction bases not matched to a gene: 4. The CDR3 DNA reads as TGTGCCAGCAGCGCCCGGACTAGCGGGGCCTACGAGCAGTACTTC. Amino acid sequence: CASSARTSGAYEQYF.

V gene TRBV5-4 combines with J gene TRBJ1-5; 7 positions agree with TRBD1. The junction had 8 bases not matched to a gene; V was cut back by 4 bases and J by 7 bases. The CDR3 sequence is 14 residues long. In germline, CDR1 is SGHNT, CDR2 YYREEE (reference sequence). This chain's CDR3 is CASSVGQQWQPQHF. In DNA, the CDR3 is TGTGCCAGCAGCGTGGGACAGCAGTGGCAGCCCCAGCATTTT.

This clone was counted ten times or more. The gene calls are TRBV29-1 and TRBJ1-5, with 12 positions matching TRBD1. The V and J ends lost 6 bases and 4 bases, in that order; junction bases with no gene match: 7. The CDR3 is made up of 15 amino acids. Germline loops: CDR1 SQVTM, CDR2 ANQGSEA. The CDR3 DNA reads TGCAGCGTCGCCGGGACAGGGGGCGCGAATCAGCCCCAGCATTTT. Translated, it gives CSVAGTGGANQPQHF.

This clone appeared a few times. This chain connects TRBV25-1 to TRBJ2-1; D call uncertain. Germline loops: CDR1 MGHDK, CDR2 SYGVNS. The CDR3 runs 15 residues. Trimming left V 7 bases short and J 4 bases short, with 17 bases between. CDR3 coding DNA: TGTGCCAGCATGCCTCCTGGACCTTATTACAATGAGCAGTTCTTC. It specifies CASMPPGPYYNEQFF.

Concerning this clone itself: Sequence at one end of the junction differs from germline and may be a read error. The rearrangement joins TRBV5-1 to TRBJ1-1; 7 bases agree with TRBD1. Germline V CDR1 and CDR2: SGHRS, YFSETQ. This CDR3 region has 13 residues. CDR3 protein: CASSPTGNAEAFF. CDR3 DNA sequence: TGCGCCAGCAGCCCGACAGGGAACGCTGAAGCTTTCTTT.

This clone was found many times. In DNA, the CDR3 is TGTGCCAGCAGTACAGGGTCCTACGAGCAGTACTTC. Its translation is CASSTGSYEQYF. The chain combines TRBV6-6 with TRBJ2-7; the D gene is possibly TRBD1 (6 bases). V dropped 5 bases and J dropped 1 base, with 6 bases sitting between them. This CDR3 comprises 12 residues. Looked up from germline, CDR1 is MNHNY and CDR2 is SVGAGI (reference sequence).

This clone occurred a few times. The rearrangement uses TRBV18 and TRBJ2-1; D possibly corresponds to TRBD1 (6 bases). The CDR3 has 16 residues. Trimming removed 0 bases from V and 9 bases from J, with 18 bases in between. The germline gives CDR1 KGHSH, CDR2 LQKENI. Here the CDR3 reads CASSPPSQGRRGEQFF. CDR3 nucleotide sequence: TGTGCCAGCTCACCACCGTCCCAGGGGCGCCGAGGTGAGCAGTTCTTC.

In its sample, this clone was seen a few times. V and J are TRBV29-1 and TRBJ2-3; D unresolved. Trimming shortened V by 4 bases and J by 6 bases, and 11 bases separated the two germline ends. Germline V CDR1 and CDR2: SQVTM, ANQGSEA. CDR3 length: 12 residues. The CDR3 nucleotides read TGCAGCGTTGGGCCGACTGGGGATACGCAGTATTTT. Protein: CSVGPTGDTQYF.

The sample holds a few counts of this clone. The chain couples TRBV5-1 to TRBJ2-7; the D is unclear. Germline loops: CDR1 SGHRS, CDR2 YFSETQ. V shed 3 bases and J shed 1 base, with 11 bases lying between them. The CDR3 length is 14 residues. CDR3 in amino acids: CASSSQDGSYEQYF. The CDR3 DNA sequence: TGCGCCAGCAGCTCCCAGGACGGGTCCTACGAGCAGTACTTC.

This clone was seen a handful of times. The rearrangement joins TRBV4-1 to TRBJ2-7; 9 bases map to TRBD1. This CDR3 contains 16 residues. The trim removed 4 bases at V and 3 bases at J, leaving 10 bases unmatched. CDR1 and CDR2 (germline): MGHRA, YSYEKL. CDR3 residues: CASSPDTGQGRYEQYF. CDR3 DNA: TGCGCCAGCAGCCCCGACACAGGACAGGGGCGCTACGAGCAGTACTTC.

The chain couples TRBV18 to TRBJ2-3, with 7 bases lining up with TRBD2. Germline V lookup: CDR1 KGHSH, CDR2 LQKENI. The CDR3 is made up of 16 amino acids. With 5 bases clipped from V and 6 bases from J, the junction kept 14 bases outside the gene matches. CDR3 nucleotide sequence: TGTGCCAGCTCATTCCTGACTAGCCGGATCGGGGATACGCAGTATTTT. The encoded protein is CASSFLTSRIGDTQYF.

The sample holds a few counts of this clone. V gene TRBV7-2 combines with J gene TRBJ2-7; 9 nucleotides agree with TRBD1. The junction had 4 bases not matched to a gene; V was cut back by 0 bases and J by 7 bases. This CDR3 is built from 14 residues. Germline CDR1 reads SGHTA; CDR2 reads FQGNSA. The DNA for the CDR3 is TGTGCCAGCAGCTTAGCCGGACAGGGGTGGGAGCAGTACTTC. This gives the protein CASSLAGQGWEQYF.

This clone has only a few counts. This chain uses TRBV6-6 with TRBJ1-4; 8 nucleotides align to TRBD1. The germline gives CDR1 MNHNY, CDR2 SVGAGI (reference sequence). This CDR3 is 15 amino acids long. V shed 2 bases and J 8 bases; nucleotides not matched to a gene: 7. CDR3 in amino acids: CASSYDRGVSEKLFF. CDR3 bases: TGTGCCAGCAGTTACGACAGGGGAGTTTCCGAAAAACTGTTTTTT.

The chain couples TRBV4-2 to TRBJ2-7, with 10 bases aligning to TRBD2. Germline V lookup: CDR1 LGHNA, CDR2 YNFKEQ. The CDR3 length is 18 residues. V gave up 1 base and J gave up 0 bases; unmatched junction bases: 9. Written as DNA, the CDR3 is TGTGCCAGCAGCCAAGTCCCTAGCGGGAGCACGACCTCCTACGAGCAGTACTTC. Protein sequence: CASSQVPSGSTTSYEQYF.

The CDR3 nucleotides read TGCGCCAGCAGCCAAGCACAGGGGTTAATGGGCAATCAGCCCCAGCATTTT. It encodes CASSQAQGLMGNQPQHF. The rearrangement uses TRBV4-1 and TRBJ1-5; 7 positions agree with TRBD1. The CDR3 has 17 residues. V gave up 1 base and J gave up 2 bases; unmatched junction bases: 8. The germline V gene has CDR1 MGHRA and CDR2 YSYEKL.

The chain uses TRBV30 and TRBJ2-5; D is perhaps TRBD1 (5 bases). The better agreement between TRBJ2-7 and the DNA end casts doubt on the J call. CDR1 and CDR2 from the germline V gene are GTSNPN and SVGIG (reference sequence). The CDR3 spans 13 residues. The CDR3 loop reads CASPGNGPYEQYF. The CDR3 DNA reads TGTGCCTCCCCAGGGAATGGCCCCTACGAGCAGTACTTC.

This clone was detected a few times. V is TRBV18 and J is TRBJ1-1; no clear D gene. V was pared by 6 bases and J by 0 bases, with 11 bases between. The CDR3 is made up of 14 amino acids. Germline CDR1 reads KGHSH; CDR2 reads LQKENI. CDR3 in amino acids: CASSFNGMNTEAFF. As DNA, the CDR3 is TGTGCCAGCTCCTTTAATGGGATGAACACTGAAGCTTTCTTT.

V is TRBV5-1 and J is TRBJ2-3, with D hard to call. V lost 0 bases, J lost 2 bases, and 7 bases lay in between. Germline CDR1 is SGHRS and CDR2 is YFSETQ. CDR3 length: 14 residues. CDR3 sequence reads: CASSLDQATDTQYF. CDR3 bases: TGCGCCAGCAGCTTGGATCAAGCCACAGATACGCAGTATTTT.

V gene TRBV14 combines with J gene TRBJ2-2; D is unclear. CDR1 and CDR2 from the germline V gene are SGHDN and FVKESK. V lost 1 base and J lost 0, with 9 bases in between. The CDR3 is 16 amino acids. The CDR3 here is CASSQAGWTNTGELFF. DNA of the CDR3: TGTGCCAGCAGCCAAGCAGGATGGACGAACACCGGGGAGCTGTTTTTT.

In this sample, this clone turned up many times. This chain joins TRBV5-6 and TRBJ2-1, with 9 bases identical to TRBD2. Germline lookup yields CDR1 SGHDT and CDR2 YYEEEE. Trimming at V came to 4 bases and at J to 9 bases, leaving 5 bases not matched to a gene. This CDR3 comprises 13 residues. This chain's CDR3 is CASSPPSGVEQFF. DNA of the CDR3: TGTGCCAGCAGCCCCCCTAGCGGGGTTGAGCAGTTCTTC. The full variable domain, rest sourced from reference TRBV5-6 and TRBJ2-1, is DAGVTQSPTHLIKTRGQQVTLRCSPKSGHDTVSWYQQALGQGPQFIFQYYEEEERQRGNFPDRFSGHQFPNYSSELNVNALLLGDSALYLCASSPPSGVEQFFGPGTRLTVL.

The chain has TRBV5-1 and TRBJ2-1, with D tentatively TRBD2 (5 bases). The CDR3 is made up of 16 amino acids. The V end lost 0 bases, the J end lost 0 bases, and 10 bases lay between the germline ends. The germline V gene has CDR1 SGHRS and CDR2 YFSETQ. The CDR3 spells CASSLAPGSSYNEQFF. In DNA, the CDR3 is TGCGCCAGCAGCTTGGCTCCGGGGAGCTCCTACAATGAGCAGTTCTTC.

V is TRBV11-2 and J is TRBJ2-3, with TRBD1 identical over 9 bases. This CDR3 contains 15 residues. The V and J ends lost 5 bases and 3 bases, in that order; junction bases with no gene match: 6. The germline CDR1 and CDR2 sequences are SGHAT and FQNNGV. This CDR3 is CASSVGQGGTDTQYF. The CDR3 DNA reads as TGTGCCAGCAGCGTGGGACAGGGAGGGACAGATACGCAGTATTTT.

This sequence joins TRBV2 and TRBJ1-2, with 8 bases identical to TRBD1. J lost 1 base, V lost 1 base, and 2 bases had no gene match. Germline V gene sequence: CDR1 SNHLY, CDR2 FYNNEI. This CDR3 has 15 amino acids. CDR3 sequence: CASSEGQGSNYGYTF. As DNA, the CDR3 is TGTGCCAGCAGTGAAGGACAGGGGAGTAACTATGGCTACACCTTC.

The chain joins TRBV15 to TRBJ2-1; 10 nucleotides align to TRBD1. This CDR3 comprises 16 residues. The V segment lost 5 bases and the J segment 9 bases; nucleotides outside the gene matches: 13. CDR1 is LNHNV and CDR2 is YYDKDF in the germline V gene (reference sequence). As DNA, the CDR3 is TGTGCCACCAGCTTCCACCGGGGACAGGGGTGGACTGAGCAGTTCTTC. It codes for CATSFHRGQGWTEQFF. The full variable domain, in which reference TRBV15 and TRBJ2-1 provide the parts outside the CDR3, is DAMVIQNPRYQVTQFGKPVTLSCSQTLNHNVMYWYQQKSSQAPKLLFHYYDKDFNNEADTPDNFQSRRPNTSFCFLDIRSPGLGDTAMYLCATSFHRGQGWTEQFFGPGTRLTVL.